This entry features one T cell receptor beta chain sequence. This clonotype was seen a handful of times. The antigen it binds to is not known. No much larger clonotype is one base removed from it; base qualities were not supplied. This entry belongs to a study of identical twins (dated by TCRdb to about 2016). Regarding the complete study: TCR alpha and beta repertoires from monozygotic twins, unrelated adults of various ages and cord blood were deep-sequenced to test whether fetal clonotypes persist. To rule out contamination, replicate twin experiments were performed at different times with different library preparation protocols. General study outcomes and caveats: Zero-insertion analyses could be partly confounded by invariant T cells such as MAIT and iNKT, although diverse VJ usage argued against such confounding for most clonotypes. Fewer insertions were carried by abundant cord blood beta clonotypes; a weaker similar trend was observed in young adult naive repertoires, while no such trend was observed in memory repertoires. In monozygotic twins, out-of-frame TCR alpha sharing was systematically underestimated by recombination models, although the models agreed with sharing between unrelated individuals. Compared with coincidental sharing between unrelated individuals, out-of-frame TCR alpha sequences shared between twins showed an excess of sequences with low generation probability. The excess sharing between twins in beta out-of-frame sequences was weaker because fewer shared sequences reduced the signal-to-noise ratio. Because the same donors could not be followed over many years, the conclusions depended on cross-sectional statistical analysis.

In the germline V gene (reference sequence), CDR1 corresponds to DFQATT and CDR2 to SNEGSKA. Inclusive of the bounding cysteine and phenylalanine, the CDR3 is 14 residues long. CDR3 DNA only is kept here, 42 bases in frame from base 1. V sheds 5 bases and J sheds 7 bases, leaving 17 bases between their ends. Only healthy Caucasian donors were included. Three pairs of female monozygotic twins, all aged roughly 18 to 29 years, made up the twin cohort. Positive isolation kits from Invitrogen were used to isolate CD4+ and CD8+ T cell populations. Library creation used 5' RACE. Sequencing relied on an Illumina HiSeq 2000. A universal primer binding site was added through template switching, and the final cDNA carried a unique molecular identifier so that TCR cDNA molecules could be counted accurately. Specific primers in the conserved constant-segment region were used to synthesize first-strand cDNA for TCR alpha and beta chains. To control for contamination, each cDNA library was double barcoded with a SMART-Mk sample barcode plus Illumina barcodes. TruSeq adapter sequences, together with Illumina sample barcodes, were added in two successive PCR steps. The Illumina HiSeq platform was used with custom primers to sequence TCR alpha and beta cDNA libraries. Under the source paper's analysis protocol: MiGEC was used to process raw reads and extract unique molecular identifiers, and MiXCR was used to find CDR3 positions. For each individual, recombination models were inferred using an EM algorithm with the repgenHMM and IGoR tools. The tcR package in R was used for shared clonotype analysis, with sharing normalized by the product of cloneset sizes. To study raw recombination without the effects of thymic and clonal selection, out-of-frame nonproductive sequences were analyzed. TCRdb ran its own pipeline on the public reads, namely fastp trimming at Q25 and MiXCR clone calling, and kept in-frame beta chains. Duplicate CDR3 protein sequences are folded into a single record with the most common DNA and genes. The V and J calls, along with clone size, are taken from TCRdb and not from the paper's own processing. The sample includes about 530,000 distinct CDR3 sequences, with around 24% observed a single time. The ten largest account for about 0.48% of the sample.

The data also belong to a second study, concerning yellow fever vaccine responses in identical twins. As the second study states: The T cell response to vaccination in identical twins was reported by the authors to appear partly convergent and partly personalized. The study precisely tracked vaccine-responding T cell clones in identical twins.

The chain links TRBV20-1 with TRBJ1-4, with TRBD1 tentatively as D gene (6 bases match). The specimen sequenced was CD4+ T cells sorted from blood. This receptor was obtained from a woman under 30 in good health. The nucleotide sequence reads as follows: TGCAGTGCTTCGCGGGGGGGCATGGCTGAAAAACTGTTTTTT. Its protein is CSASRGGMAEKLFF.